Listed below are T cell receptor beta chains from one sample, sequenced in a study of blood T cells in healthy people across ages. Each CDR3 protein gets one entry after TCRdb re-called the 5' RACE reads with MiXCR. The sample records 750,000 or so distinct CDR3 sequences, 20% to 25% being singletons. Another study also made use of these data, one on T cells of mothers and their children.

The sequenced material came from blood. Receptor source: a boy aged 10-17 years in good health. Each CDR3 is given with its conserved first and last residue. The D gene is left open where the match is weak. Clone size, where shown, is once, few, many, or a class for clones that have expanded.

D gene | J gene | clone size | V gene | CDR3 protein | CDR3 DNA
TRBD2 | TRBJ2-5 | . | TRBV5-6 | CASSLASSGTQETQYF | TGTGCCAGCAGCTTGGCTAGTAGCGGGACCCAAGAGACCCAGTACTTC
. | TRBJ1-4 | . | TRBV3-1 | CASSQGGWNDKLFF | TGTGCCAGCAGCCAAGGGGGGTGGAATGACAAACTGTTTTTT
. | TRBJ1-1 | . | TRBV18 | CASSETQGLYTEAFF | TGTGCCAGCTCGGAAACACAGGGATTGTACACTGAAGCTTTCTTT
. | TRBJ1-1 | . | TRBV28 | CASSLFRGRTEAFF | TGTGCCAGCAGTTTATTCAGGGGACGGACTGAAGCTTTCTTT
. | TRBJ2-1 | few | TRBV20-1 | CSARDYLASGEQFF | TGCAGTGCTAGGGACTACCTCGCCTCGGGTGAGCAGTTCTTC
. | TRBJ2-1 | few | TRBV7-8 | CASSQAGTTLGEQFF | TGTGCCAGCAGCCAAGCCGGGACGACGTTAGGTGAGCAGTTCTTC
TRBD1 | TRBJ2-1 | . | TRBV6-6 | CASSQPGQGVNEQFF | TGTGCCAGCAGTCAACCGGGACAGGGGGTCAATGAGCAGTTCTTC
. | TRBJ2-1 | . | TRBV15 | CATSDRLNEQFF | TGTGCCACCAGCGACCGCCTAAATGAGCAGTTCTTC
. | TRBJ2-5 | few | TRBV20-1 | CSATRAWRETQYF | TGCAGTGCCACGAGGGCTTGGAGAGAGACCCAGTACTTC
. | TRBJ2-5 | . | TRBV28 | CASSSRSLETQYF | TGTGCCAGCAGTTCCCGGAGCTTGGAGACCCAGTACTTC
TRBD1 | TRBJ2-7 | . | TRBV4-1 | CASSQLQGASYEQYF | TGCGCCAGCAGCCAGTTACAGGGGGCCTCCTACGAGCAGTACTTC
. | TRBJ2-1 | . | TRBV12-5 | CASSDRGSYNEQFF | TGTGCTAGCTCAGACAGAGGCTCCTACAATGAGCAGTTCTTC
TRBD2 | TRBJ2-7 | few | TRBV5-6 | CASSFWSGRVYEQYF | TGTGCCAGCAGCTTCTGGAGCGGGAGGGTTTACGAGCAGTACTTC
. | TRBJ2-1 | . | TRBV15 | CATSRDGRTTYNEQFF | TGTGCCACCAGCAGAGATGGCAGGACAACTTACAATGAGCAGTTCTTC
TRBD1 | TRBJ2-5 | . | TRBV4-3 | CASSQGDRNHQETQYF | TGCGCCAGCAGCCAAGGGGACAGGAATCACCAAGAGACCCAGTACTTC
. | TRBJ2-5 | few | TRBV12-3/TRBV12-4 | CASSVPGRQKETQYF | TGTGCCAGCAGTGTCCCGGGAAGGCAGAAAGAGACCCAGTACTTC
. | TRBJ1-4 | few | TRBV4-3 | CASSQGGENEKLFF | TGCGCCAGCAGCCAAGGGGGAGAGAATGAAAAACTGTTTTTT
. | TRBJ2-1 | few | TRBV20-1 | CSARGSQADEQFF | TGCAGTGCTAGAGGATCACAGGCCGATGAGCAGTTCTTC
. | TRBJ1-2 | few | TRBV7-9 | CASSLQAGYGYTF | TGTGCCAGCAGTCTTCAGGCTGGCTATGGCTACACCTTC
TRBD1 | TRBJ2-1 | few | TRBV7-9 | CASSTGSGTGGFNSYNEQFF | TGTGCCAGCAGCACGGGGAGCGGGACAGGGGGTTTTAACTCCTACAATGAGCAGTTCTTC
TRBD1 | TRBJ1-2 | few | TRBV13 | CASSPRGTVNYGYTF | TGTGCCAGCAGCCCTAGGGGGACAGTGAACTATGGCTACACCTTC
. | TRBJ2-3 | . | TRBV11-3 | CASSLDEGAQYF | TGTGCCAGCAGCTTAGACGAGGGGGCGCAGTATTTT
. | TRBJ2-5 | . | TRBV15 | CATSRTPLETQYF | TGTGCCACCAGCAGGACACCGCTGGAGACCCAGTACTTC
TRBD2 | TRBJ2-5 | . | TRBV3-1 | CASSQRLREGHARETQYF | TGTGCCAGCAGCCAACGTTTGCGGGAGGGCCATGCTAGAGAGACCCAGTACTTC
. | TRBJ2-7 | . | TRBV6-6 | CASSLRDGNVEQYF | TGTGCCAGCAGTCTCCGGGACGGGAACGTCGAGCAGTACTTC
. | TRBJ2-5 | . | TRBV20-1 | CSVSGTGPETQYF | TGCAGTGTGAGTGGCACGGGGCCAGAGACCCAGTACTTC
. | TRBJ2-7 | many | TRBV7-2 | CASRGGYEQYF | TGTGCCAGCAGGGGAGGCTACGAGCAGTACTTC
TRBD2 | TRBJ2-2 | . | TRBV9 | CASSATSGLNTGELFF | TGTGCCAGCAGCGCTACTAGCGGGCTTAACACCGGGGAGCTGTTTTTT
. | TRBJ2-5 | once | TRBV5-1 | CASSLRPIQETQYF | TGCGCCAGCAGTTTAAGACCAATCCAAGAGACCCAGTACTTC
TRBD2 | TRBJ2-7 | once | TRBV29-1 | CSIIWEGYEQYF | TGCAGCATTATTTGGGAGGGATACGAGCAGTACTTC
. | TRBJ1-2 | . | TRBV24-1 | CATSERQFYGYTF | TGTGCCACCAGTGAAAGACAGTTCTATGGCTACACCTTC
TRBD1 | TRBJ2-5 | . | TRBV4-3 | CASSQGTGDLETQYF | TGCGCCAGCAGCCAAGGGACAGGGGATTTGGAGACCCAGTACTTC